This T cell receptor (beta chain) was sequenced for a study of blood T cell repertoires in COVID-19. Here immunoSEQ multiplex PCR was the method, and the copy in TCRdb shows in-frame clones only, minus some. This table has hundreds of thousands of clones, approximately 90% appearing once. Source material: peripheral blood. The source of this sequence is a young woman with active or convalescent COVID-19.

CDR3 region: CASSLQGWGNEQFF. In nucleotides, the CDR3 is TGTGCCAGCAGCCTCCAGGGATGGGGCAATGAGCAGTTCTTC. The rearrangement uses TRBV7-8 and TRBJ2-1, with TRBD1 as a possible D gene (5 bases). The CDR3 is made up of 14 amino acids. The V gene lost 5 bases and the J gene lost 6 bases, with 14 bases spanning the gap. Germline-derived CDR1 and CDR2 are SGHVS and FQNEAQ.